The clone carrying this T cell receptor (beta chain) was seen just once. Its antigen is unidentified. The data belong to a study of PD-L1 blockade in urothelial cancer. In the study overall: About 90% of the roughly 29 patients were men who had bladder-origin urothelial cancer.

Study-wide findings and caveats: Greater 3-week expansion of tumor-associated blood clones was recorded for durable-benefit patients.

TCRdb keeps only in-frame clones here, not all; method: immunoSEQ multiplex PCR. The sample contains 95,000 to 100,000 clones, around 87% of which appear only once. Losses at the gene ends were 0 bases for V and 1 base for J; bases not matched to a gene: 5. The CDR3 loop spans 16 amino acids. Germline-derived CDR1 and CDR2 are MGHRA and YSYEKL. The time point here: pretreatment peripheral blood. The cohort comprised individuals with locally advanced or metastatic urothelial carcinoma. Per patient, between 1 and 8 samples were collected at pretreatment and on-treatment time points. This chain connects TRBV4-1 to TRBJ2-5; the match to TRBD2 covers 7 bases. This specimen was PBMCs, taken around atezolizumab (anti-PD-L1) treatment. This TCR derives from a man aged 55-75 years with urothelial cancer. The CDR3 sequence: CASSQESVAGQETQYF. The DNA for the CDR3 is TGCGCCAGCAGCCAAGAATCAGTAGCGGGCCAAGAGACCCAGTACTTC.